Given below is one T cell receptor beta chain in context. Its antigen is not known. This entry is derived from a study of cytomegalovirus exposure and HLA in healthy donors. The CDR3 extends over 15 amino acids. The V gene's germline CDR1 is SGHNT and CDR2 YYREEE (reference sequence). Unmatched junction bases numbered 8, after V lost 1 base and J lost 6 bases. The study ran its PCR with 60 Vbeta and 13 Jbeta primers. The table came from immunoSEQ multiplex PCR; TCRdb's copy has only in-frame clones and leaves some out. The sample lists 200,000 to 250,000 clones; about 80% were seen once. Study-wide points: Available immune exposure information covered CMV serostatus only. After further analysis at a later stage, roughly 16,000 TCR beta sequences were associated with HLA alleles at 0.05 false discovery rate. Later work found that TCR association rates differed between HLA loci; DRB1 had the most and HLA-C the fewest. There were a few CMV-associated chains whose specificity for CMV antigens was confirmed in vitro.

This sequence joins TRBV5-4 and TRBJ2-7, with TRBD2 matching over 9 bases. This TCR came from a woman aged 55-70 years in good health and CMV-seropositive. Sequencing input: PBMCs. CDR3 bases: TGTGCCAGCAGCTTGTTGCCTAGCGGGAACCGCGAGCAGTACTTC. Residues: CASSLLPSGNREQYF.